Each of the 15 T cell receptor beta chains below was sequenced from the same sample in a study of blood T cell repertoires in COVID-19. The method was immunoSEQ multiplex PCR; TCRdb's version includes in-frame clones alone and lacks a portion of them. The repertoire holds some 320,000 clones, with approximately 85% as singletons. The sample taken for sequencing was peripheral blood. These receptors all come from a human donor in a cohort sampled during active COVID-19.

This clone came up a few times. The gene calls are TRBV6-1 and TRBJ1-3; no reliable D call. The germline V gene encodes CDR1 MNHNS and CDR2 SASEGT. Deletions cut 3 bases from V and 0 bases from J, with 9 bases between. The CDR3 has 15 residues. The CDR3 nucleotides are TGTGCCAGCAGTGAGTCAGACTACTCTGGAAACACCATATATTTT. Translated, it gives CASSESDYSGNTIYF.

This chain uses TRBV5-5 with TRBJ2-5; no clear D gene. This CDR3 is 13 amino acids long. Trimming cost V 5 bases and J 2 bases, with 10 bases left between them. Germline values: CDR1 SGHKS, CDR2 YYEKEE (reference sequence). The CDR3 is CASRPTWQETQYF. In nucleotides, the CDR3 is TGTGCCAGCAGACCCACTTGGCAAGAGACCCAGTACTTC.

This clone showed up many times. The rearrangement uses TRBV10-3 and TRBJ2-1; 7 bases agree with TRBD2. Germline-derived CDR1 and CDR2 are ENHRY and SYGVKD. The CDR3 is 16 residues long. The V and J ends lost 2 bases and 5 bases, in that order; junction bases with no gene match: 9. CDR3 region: CAISELGAGSDNEQFF. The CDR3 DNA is TGTGCCATCAGTGAGCTCGGAGCGGGGTCTGACAATGAGCAGTTCTTC.

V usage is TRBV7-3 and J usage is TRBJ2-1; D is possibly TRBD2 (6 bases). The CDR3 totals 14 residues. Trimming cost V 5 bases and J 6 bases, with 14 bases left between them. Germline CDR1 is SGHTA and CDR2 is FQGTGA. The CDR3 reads CASSLGLGSNEQFF. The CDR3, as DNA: TGTGCCAGCAGCCTGGGCCTCGGGAGCAATGAGCAGTTCTTC.

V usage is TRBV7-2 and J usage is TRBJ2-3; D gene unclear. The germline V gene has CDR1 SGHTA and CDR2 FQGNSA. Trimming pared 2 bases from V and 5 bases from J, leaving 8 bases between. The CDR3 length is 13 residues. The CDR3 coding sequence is TGTGCCAGCAGCTTAACCACTATAGATACGCAGTATTTT. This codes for CASSLTTIDTQYF.

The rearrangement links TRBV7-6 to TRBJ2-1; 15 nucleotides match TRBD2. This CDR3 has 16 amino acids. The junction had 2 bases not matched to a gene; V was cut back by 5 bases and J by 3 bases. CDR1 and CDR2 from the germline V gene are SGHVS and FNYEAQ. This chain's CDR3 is CASSLGLAGGYNEQFF. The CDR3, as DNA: TGTGCCAGCAGCCTGGGACTAGCGGGGGGCTACAATGAGCAGTTCTTC.

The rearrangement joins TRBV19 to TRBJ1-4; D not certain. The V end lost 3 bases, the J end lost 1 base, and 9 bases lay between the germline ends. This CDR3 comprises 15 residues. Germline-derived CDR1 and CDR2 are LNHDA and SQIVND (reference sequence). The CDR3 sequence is CASSIGGLTNEKLFF. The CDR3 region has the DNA TGTGCCAGTAGTATTGGAGGTCTAACTAATGAAAAACTGTTTTTT.

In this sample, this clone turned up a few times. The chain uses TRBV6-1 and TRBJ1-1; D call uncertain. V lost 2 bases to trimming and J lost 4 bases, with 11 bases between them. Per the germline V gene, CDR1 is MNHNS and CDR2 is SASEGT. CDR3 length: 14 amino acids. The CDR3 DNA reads TGTGCCAGCAGTGAAAAACGGGGTGTCACTGAAGCTTTCTTT. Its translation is CASSEKRGVTEAFF.

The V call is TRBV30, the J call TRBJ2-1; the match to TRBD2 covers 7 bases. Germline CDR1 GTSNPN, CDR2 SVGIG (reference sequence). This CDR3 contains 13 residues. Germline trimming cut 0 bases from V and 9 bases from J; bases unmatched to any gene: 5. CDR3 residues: CAWSVREETEQFF. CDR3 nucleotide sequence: TGTGCCTGGAGTGTACGGGAGGAGACTGAGCAGTTCTTC.

For the CDR3, the DNA is TGTGCCAGCAGTGGAGGGCTTGGTGGCAATCAGCCCCAGCATTTT. Its protein is CASSGGLGGNQPQHF. The genes are TRBV27 and TRBJ1-5; D is unresolved. CDR1 is MNHEY, CDR2 SMNVEV, per germline (reference sequence). V gave up 5 bases and J gave up 2 bases, with 13 bases separating them. This CDR3 is 15 amino acids long.

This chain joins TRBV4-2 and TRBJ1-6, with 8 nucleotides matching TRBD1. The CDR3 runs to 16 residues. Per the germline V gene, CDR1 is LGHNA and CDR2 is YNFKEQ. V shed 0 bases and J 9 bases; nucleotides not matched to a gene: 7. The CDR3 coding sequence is TGTGCCAGCAGCCAAGACAGGGGGCGAAGTGGTTCACCCCTCCACTTT. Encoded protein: CASSQDRGRSGSPLHF.

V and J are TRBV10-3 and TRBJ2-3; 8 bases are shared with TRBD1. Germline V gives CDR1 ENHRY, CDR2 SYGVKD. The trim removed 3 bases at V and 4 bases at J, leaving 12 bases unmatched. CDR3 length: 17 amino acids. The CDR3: CAISEPLTGEESDTQYF. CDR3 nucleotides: TGTGCCATCAGTGAACCCCTGACAGGGGAAGAGTCAGATACGCAGTATTTT.

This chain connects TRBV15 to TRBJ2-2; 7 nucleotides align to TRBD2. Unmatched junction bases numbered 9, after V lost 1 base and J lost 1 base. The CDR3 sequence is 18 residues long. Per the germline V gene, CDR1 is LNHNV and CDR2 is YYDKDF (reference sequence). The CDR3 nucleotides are TGTGCCACCAGCAGAGGGGGGACCTGGACTAGGAACACCGGGGAGCTGTTTTTT. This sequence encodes CATSRGGTWTRNTGELFF.

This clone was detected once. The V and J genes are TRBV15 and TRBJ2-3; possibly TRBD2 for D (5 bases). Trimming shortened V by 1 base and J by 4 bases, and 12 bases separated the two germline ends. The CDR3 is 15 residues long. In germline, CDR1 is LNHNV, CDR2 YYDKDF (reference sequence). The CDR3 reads CATSRGQLGSDTQYF. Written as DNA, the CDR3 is TGTGCCACCAGCAGAGGGCAACTAGGATCAGATACGCAGTATTTT.

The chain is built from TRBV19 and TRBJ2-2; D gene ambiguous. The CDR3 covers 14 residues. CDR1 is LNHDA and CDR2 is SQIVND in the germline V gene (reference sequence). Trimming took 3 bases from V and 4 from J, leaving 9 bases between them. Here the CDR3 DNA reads TGTGCCAGTAGTATTAAAGCAGGCACCGGGGAGCTGTTTTTT. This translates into CASSIKAGTGELFF.